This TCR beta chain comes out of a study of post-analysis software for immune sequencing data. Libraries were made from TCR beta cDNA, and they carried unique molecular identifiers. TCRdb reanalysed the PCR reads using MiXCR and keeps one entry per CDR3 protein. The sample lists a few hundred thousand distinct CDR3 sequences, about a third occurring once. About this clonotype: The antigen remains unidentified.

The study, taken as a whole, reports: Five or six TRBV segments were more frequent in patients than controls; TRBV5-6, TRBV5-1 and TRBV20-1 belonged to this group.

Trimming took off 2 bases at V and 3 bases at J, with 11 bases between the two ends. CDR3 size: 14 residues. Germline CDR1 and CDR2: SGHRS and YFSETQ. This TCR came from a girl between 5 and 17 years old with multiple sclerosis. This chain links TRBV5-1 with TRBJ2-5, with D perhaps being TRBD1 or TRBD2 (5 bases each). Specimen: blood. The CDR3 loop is CASSLNQGEETQYF. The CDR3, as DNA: TGCGCCAGCAGCTTAAACCAGGGAGAAGAGACCCAGTACTTC.